A selection of T cell receptor beta chains follows, all from one sample in a study of OX40 agonist ivuxolimab in advanced cancers. Data came from immunoSEQ multiplex PCR; TCRdb stores just in-frame clones and leaves some out. The sample holds tens of thousands of clones, around 90% seen once. This material consisted of CD4+ or CD8+ T cells sorted from blood, taken in a trial of the OX40 agonist ivuxolimab. These receptor sequences come from an adult with an advanced solid tumor such as melanoma, head and neck, liver or kidney cancer. Each CDR3 is given with its conserved first and last residue. Each record gives: J gene, D gene, V gene, CDR3 protein. D genes are given only for firm matches.

J: TRBJ2-5
D: NA
V: TRBV27
CDR3: CASSLNVGAGETQYF

J: TRBJ2-7
D: TRBD2
V: TRBV28
CDR3: CASAIGFERDSYEQYF

J: TRBJ2-5
D: TRBD1
V: TRBV28
CDR3: CASSPGTGARETQYF

J: TRBJ2-2
D: NA
V: TRBV27
CDR3: CASSFYRDGELFF

J: TRBJ2-7
D: NA
V: TRBV5-1
CDR3: CASSFIRGYEQYF

J: TRBJ1-4
D: TRBD1
V: TRBV7-9
CDR3: CASSSRTGGPEKLFF

J: TRBJ2-7
D: TRBD2
V: TRBV11-2
CDR3: CASRESGRASYEQYF

J: TRBJ1-5
D: TRBD1
V: TRBV5-1
CDR3: CASSLDTGGSQPQHF

J: TRBJ2-6
D: NA
V: TRBV7-2
CDR3: CASSLAGGGAERGANVLTF

J: TRBJ1-1
D: NA
V: TRBV28
CDR3: CASSLTGEAFF

J: TRBJ1-1
D: NA
V: TRBV7-9
CDR3: CASSLGAFF

J: TRBJ2-5
D: NA
V: TRBV28
CDR3: CASSSNRGGETQYF

J: TRBJ2-1
D: TRBD2
V: TRBV4-3
CDR3: CASSQDMGTSGTYNEQFF

J: TRBJ1-2
D: NA
V: TRBV5-6
CDR3: CASSLGPGQITNYGYTF

J: TRBJ2-4
D: NA
V: TRBV5-4
CDR3: CASSLDRDIQYF

J: TRBJ1-6
D: NA
V: TRBV9
CDR3: CASSDKIYNSPLHF

J: TRBJ1-5
D: NA
V: TRBV7-9
CDR3: CASSGGEGQPQHF

J: TRBJ2-5
D: TRBD2
V: TRBV7-9
CDR3: CASSFPSGTYGETQYF

J: TRBJ1-2
D: NA
V: TRBV20-1
CDR3: CSAATGYGYTF

J: TRBJ1-3
D: NA
V: TRBV4-1
CDR3: CASSLNRGRASGGNTIYF

J: TRBJ2-5
D: NA
V: TRBV5-4
CDR3: CASSFYSSGETQYF

J: TRBJ2-4
D: NA
V: TRBV18
CDR3: CASSPMRAKNIQYF

J: TRBJ2-2
D: NA
V: TRBV7-2
CDR3: CASSLAGSTGELFF

J: TRBJ1-1
D: NA
V: TRBV11-2
CDR3: CASSLVPFEAFF

J: TRBJ2-1
D: TRBD2
V: TRBV18
CDR3: CASSPPSGYSGSSYNEQFF

J: TRBJ1-5
D: NA
V: TRBV5-1
CDR3: CASSLGDISNQPQHF

J: TRBJ1-5
D: NA
V: TRBV28
CDR3: CASSGRSRGNQPQHF

J: TRBJ1-3
D: NA
V: TRBV5-1
CDR3: CASSPRESGNTIYF

J: TRBJ2-1
D: NA
V: TRBV7-3
CDR3: CASSSQGGVSYNEQFF

J: TRBJ2-1
D: NA
V: TRBV29-1
CDR3: CSVGTPEGSSYNEQFF

J: TRBJ1-2
D: TRBD1
V: TRBV28
CDR3: CASRGTVTNYGYTF

J: TRBJ2-2
D: NA
V: TRBV9
CDR3: CASSGMLVGELFF

J: TRBJ2-7
D: NA
V: TRBV5-1
CDR3: CASSLGQDSYEQYF